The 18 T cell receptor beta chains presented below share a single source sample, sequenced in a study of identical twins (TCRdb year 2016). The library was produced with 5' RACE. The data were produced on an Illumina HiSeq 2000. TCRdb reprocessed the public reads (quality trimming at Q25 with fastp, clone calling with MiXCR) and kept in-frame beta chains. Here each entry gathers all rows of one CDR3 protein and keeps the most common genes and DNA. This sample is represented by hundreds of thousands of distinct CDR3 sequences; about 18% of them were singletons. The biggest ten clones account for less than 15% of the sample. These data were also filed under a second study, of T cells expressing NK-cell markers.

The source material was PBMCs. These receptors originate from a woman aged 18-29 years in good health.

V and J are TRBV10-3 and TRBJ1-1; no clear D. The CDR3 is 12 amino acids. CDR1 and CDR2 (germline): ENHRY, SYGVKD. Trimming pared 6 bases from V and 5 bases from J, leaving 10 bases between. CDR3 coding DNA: TGTGCCATCAGGGGATGGGATACTGAAGCTTTCTTT. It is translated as CAIRGWDTEAFF.

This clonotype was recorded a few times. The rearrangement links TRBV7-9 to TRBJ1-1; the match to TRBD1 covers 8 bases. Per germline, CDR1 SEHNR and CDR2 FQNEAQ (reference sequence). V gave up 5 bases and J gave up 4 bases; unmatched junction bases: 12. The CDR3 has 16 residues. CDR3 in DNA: TGTGCCAGCAGCCCCGGCATACAGGGGGTAGCCACTGAAGCTTTCTTT. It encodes CASSPGIQGVATEAFF.

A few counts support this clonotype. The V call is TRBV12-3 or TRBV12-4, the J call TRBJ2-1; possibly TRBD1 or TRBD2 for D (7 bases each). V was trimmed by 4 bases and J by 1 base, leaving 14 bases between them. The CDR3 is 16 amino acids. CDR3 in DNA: TGTGCCAGCAGTTCAGGGGGGGGGATATCCTACAATGAGCAGTTCTTC. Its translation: CASSSGGGISYNEQFF.

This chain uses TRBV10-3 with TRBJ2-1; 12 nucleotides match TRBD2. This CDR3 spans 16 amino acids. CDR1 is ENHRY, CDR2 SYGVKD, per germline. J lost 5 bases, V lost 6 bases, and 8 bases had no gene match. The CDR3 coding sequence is TGTGCCATCAGCTCCCGAACTAGCGGGGGGAACAATGAGCAGTTCTTC. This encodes CAISSRTSGGNNEQFF.

As DNA, the CDR3 is TGCAGTGCCTGGGACAGGGGAACGGGAAAACTGTTTTTT. Translation gives CSAWDRGTGKLFF. The chain joins TRBV20-1 to TRBJ1-4, with TRBD1 identical over 10 bases. V trimming: 6 bases; J trimming: 10 bases; junction bases outside the gene matches: 8. CDR3 length: 13 amino acids. Germline V CDR1 and CDR2: DFQATT, SNEGSKA (reference sequence).

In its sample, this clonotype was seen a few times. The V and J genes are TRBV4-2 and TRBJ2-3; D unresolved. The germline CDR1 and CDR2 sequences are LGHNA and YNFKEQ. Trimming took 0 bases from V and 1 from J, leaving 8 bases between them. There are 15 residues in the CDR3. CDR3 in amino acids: CASSQDSRGTDTQYF. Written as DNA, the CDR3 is TGTGCCAGCAGCCAAGATTCCCGTGGCACAGATACGCAGTATTTT.

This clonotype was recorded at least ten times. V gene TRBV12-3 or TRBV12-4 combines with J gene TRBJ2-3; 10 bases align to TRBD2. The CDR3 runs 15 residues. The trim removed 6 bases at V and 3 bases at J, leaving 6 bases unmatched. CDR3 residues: CASSIAGGVTDTQYF. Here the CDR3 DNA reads TGTGCCAGCAGCATAGCGGGAGGAGTGACAGATACGCAGTATTTT.

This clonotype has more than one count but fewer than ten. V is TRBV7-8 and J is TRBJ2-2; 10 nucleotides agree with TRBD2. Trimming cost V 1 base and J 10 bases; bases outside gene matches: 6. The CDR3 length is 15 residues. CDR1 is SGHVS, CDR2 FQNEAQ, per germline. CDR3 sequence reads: CASSLVSSGSAELFF. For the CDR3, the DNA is TGTGCCAGCAGCTTAGTTTCTAGCGGGAGCGCGGAGCTGTTTTTT.

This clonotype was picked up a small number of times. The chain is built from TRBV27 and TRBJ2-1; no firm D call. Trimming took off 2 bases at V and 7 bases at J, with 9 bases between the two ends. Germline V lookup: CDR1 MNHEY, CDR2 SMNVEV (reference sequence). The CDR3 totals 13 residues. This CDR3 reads CASSLSRLNEQFF. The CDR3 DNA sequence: TGTGCCAGCAGTTTAAGTAGACTGAATGAGCAGTTCTTC.

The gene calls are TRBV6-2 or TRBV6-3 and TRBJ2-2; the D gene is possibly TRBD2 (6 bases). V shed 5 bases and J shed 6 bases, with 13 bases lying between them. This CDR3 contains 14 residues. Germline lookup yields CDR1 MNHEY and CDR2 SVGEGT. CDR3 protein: CASSGRLVAGELFF. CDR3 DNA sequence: TGTGCCAGCAGTGGTCGACTAGTCGCCGGGGAGCTGTTTTTT.

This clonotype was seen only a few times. CDR3 bases: TGTGCCAGCAGTTTTGTAGCGGGGGGGTTAAACATTCAGTACTTC. Translated: CASSFVAGGLNIQYF. V usage is TRBV12-3 or TRBV12-4 and J usage is TRBJ2-4; 11 nucleotides align to TRBD2. This CDR3 is 15 amino acids long. V shed 3 bases, J shed 6 bases, and the junction held 4 bases outside the gene matches.

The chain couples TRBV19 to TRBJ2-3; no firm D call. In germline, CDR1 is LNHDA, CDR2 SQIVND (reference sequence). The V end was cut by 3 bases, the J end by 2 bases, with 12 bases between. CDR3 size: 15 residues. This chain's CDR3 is CASSIGSTFTDTQYF. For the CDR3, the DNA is TGTGCCAGTAGTATCGGGTCTACCTTCACAGATACGCAGTATTTT.

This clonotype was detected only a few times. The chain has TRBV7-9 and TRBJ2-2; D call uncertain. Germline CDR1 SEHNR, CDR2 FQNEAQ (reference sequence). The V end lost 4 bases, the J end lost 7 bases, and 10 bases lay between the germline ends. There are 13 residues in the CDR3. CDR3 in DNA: TGTGCCAGCAGCTCCCAACCGAACGGGGAGCTGTTTTTT. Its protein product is CASSSQPNGELFF.

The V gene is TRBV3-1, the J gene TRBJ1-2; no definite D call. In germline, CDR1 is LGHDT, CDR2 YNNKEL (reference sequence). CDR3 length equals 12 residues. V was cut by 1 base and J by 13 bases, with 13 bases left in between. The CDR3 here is CASSQVVGFTTF. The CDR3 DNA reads TGTGCCAGCAGCCAAGTGGTAGGTTTCACCACCTTC.

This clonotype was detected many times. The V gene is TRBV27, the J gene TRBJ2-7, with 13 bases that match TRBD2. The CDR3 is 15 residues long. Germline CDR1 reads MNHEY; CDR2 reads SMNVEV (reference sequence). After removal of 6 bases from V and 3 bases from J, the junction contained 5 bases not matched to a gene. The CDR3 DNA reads TGTGCCAGCAGGCCCGGGACTAGCGGGGACTACGAGCAGTACTTC. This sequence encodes CASRPGTSGDYEQYF.

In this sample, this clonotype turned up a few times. The CDR3 bases are TGTGCCAGCAGCTTAGAAGGCAGGGAGAATGGCTACACCTTC. As protein: CASSLEGRENGYTF. The V call is TRBV13, the J call TRBJ1-2, with a possible D match to TRBD1 (5 bases). Between the trimmed V and J ends, which lost 1 base and 6 bases, there was a span of 12 bases. Germline V lookup: CDR1 PRHDT, CDR2 FYEKMQ (reference sequence). The CDR3 totals 14 residues.

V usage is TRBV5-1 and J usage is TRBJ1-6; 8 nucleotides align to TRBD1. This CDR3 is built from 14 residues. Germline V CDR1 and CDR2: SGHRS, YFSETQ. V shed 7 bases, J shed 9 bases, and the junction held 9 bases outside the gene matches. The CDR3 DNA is TGCGCCAGCCAGAGAGGGGACAGGAGTTCACCCCTCCACTTT. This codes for CASQRGDRSSPLHF.

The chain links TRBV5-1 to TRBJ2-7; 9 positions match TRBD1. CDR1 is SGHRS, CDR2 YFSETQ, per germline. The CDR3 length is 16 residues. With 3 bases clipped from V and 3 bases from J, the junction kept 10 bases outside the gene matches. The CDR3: CASSSLIQGAFYEQYF. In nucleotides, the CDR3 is TGCGCCAGCAGCTCCCTAATACAGGGGGCATTCTACGAGCAGTACTTC.